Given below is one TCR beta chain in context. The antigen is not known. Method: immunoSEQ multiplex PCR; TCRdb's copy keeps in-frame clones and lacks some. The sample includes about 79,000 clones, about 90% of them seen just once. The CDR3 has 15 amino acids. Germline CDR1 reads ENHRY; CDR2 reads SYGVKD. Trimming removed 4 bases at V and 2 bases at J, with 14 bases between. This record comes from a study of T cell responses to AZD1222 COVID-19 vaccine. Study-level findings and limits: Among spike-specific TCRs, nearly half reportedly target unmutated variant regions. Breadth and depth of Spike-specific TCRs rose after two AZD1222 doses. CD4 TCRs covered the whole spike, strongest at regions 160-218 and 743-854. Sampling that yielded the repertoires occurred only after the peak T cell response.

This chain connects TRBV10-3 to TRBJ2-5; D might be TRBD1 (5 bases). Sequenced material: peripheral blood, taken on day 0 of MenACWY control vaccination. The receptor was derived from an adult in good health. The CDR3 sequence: CAISAVNRRQETQYF. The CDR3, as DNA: TGTGCCATCAGTGCTGTAAACAGGCGGCAAGAGACCCAGTACTTC.